Reported below is one TCR beta chain. The sample originates from a study of blood T cell repertoires in COVID-19. At the level of the study: There were acute and convalescent COVID-19 samples, and they came from the United States, Italy and Spain. Sources were T cells, B-cell-depleted T cells, or PBMCs; the material itself was cDNA or gDNA.

Germline V gives CDR1 SGHVS, CDR2 FQNEAQ. Trimming took off 5 bases at V and 2 bases at J, with 13 bases between the two ends. The CDR3 runs to 14 residues. As originally analysed: Amplification of reference gene primers was used by the study to estimate nucleated cell counts. TCRdb's copy holds only in-frame clones and misses some; the assay was immunoSEQ multiplex PCR. The DNA gave D and trimming, while V, J and clone size come from that table. The top ten hold approximately 12% of the sample, which has 190,000 or so clones, around 80% seen once. Seattle cases were enrolled at active infection and followed longitudinally.

This sequence joins TRBV7-8 and TRBJ2-7, with D possibly being TRBD2 (5 bases). Input material: peripheral blood. The receptor was isolated from a woman of 80 years or more with COVID-19, enrolled during active disease. Here the CDR3 reads CASSRSGSPYEQYF. The DNA for the CDR3 is TGTGCCAGCAGCAGGTCGGGGTCCCCCTACGAGCAGTACTTC.